This entry features one T cell receptor beta chain sequence. This entry comes from a study of technical replicates of blood from a handful of donors. The data were produced by immunoSEQ multiplex PCR, yet TCRdb's version contains in-frame clones alone and is incomplete. The table has some 60,000 clones, roughly nine tenths seen once. The CDR3 is 15 amino acids. V lost 5 bases and J 3 bases, leaving 14 bases between the germline ends. CDR1 SEHNR and CDR2 FQNEAQ come from the germline V gene (reference sequence). Material: PBMCs. The V gene is TRBV7-9, the J gene TRBJ2-1; D possibly corresponds to TRBD2 (6 bases). The TCR sequence derives from a human donor in good health. Some clones in this sample may be carry-over from other donors' samples. CDR3 residues: CASSQVASVYNEQFF. The CDR3 bases are TGTGCCAGCAGCCAGGTAGCTAGCGTCTACAATGAGCAGTTCTTC.